This T cell receptor (beta chain) was captured in a study of T cells in Graves' hyperthyroidism and ophthalmopathy. V gave up 4 bases and J gave up 2 bases; unmatched junction bases: 3. The germline gives CDR1 SGHDT, CDR2 YYEEEE. The CDR3 totals 15 residues. Amplification of TCR beta CDR3 regions was performed using RNA transcripts as template. TCR CDR3 regions were first amplified by RT-PCR with HTBI primers. MiXCR was run by TCRdb on the multiplex PCR reads, yielding one entry per CDR3 protein. The sample lists about 720,000 distinct CDR3 sequences, roughly 15% occurring once. This clonotype was recorded at least ten times.

This sequence was found in a man aged 18 to 35 with Graves' hyperthyroidism. Sequencing was performed on blood. The J gene is TRBJ2-5, the V gene TRBV5-6; TRBD1 matches 12 bases. The CDR3 sequence is CASSRDRGLQETQYF. CDR3 in DNA: TGTGCCAGCAGCCGGGACAGGGGGCTACAAGAGACCCAGTACTTC.